One sample yielded the 21 T cell receptor beta chains listed below, sequenced in a study of shared clonotypes between healthy human individuals. The method was immunoSEQ multiplex PCR; TCRdb's version includes in-frame clones alone and lacks a portion of them. The sample has approximately 110,000 clones; roughly 66% are singletons. The source material was memory CD8+ T cells sorted from blood. Regarding subset: CD45RO+ cells pooled with CCR7-negative TemRA cells. The receptors were sampled from a woman aged 30 to 39 in good health.

This clone was picked up a small number of times. The rearrangement links TRBV11-2 to TRBJ2-1; D unresolved. CDR3 length: 15 residues. Per germline, CDR1 SGHAT and CDR2 FQNNGV. With 1 base removed from V and 1 base from J, the gap between germline ends came to 8 bases. CDR3 sequence reads: CASSLGGNSYNEQFF. The CDR3 region has the DNA TGTGCCAGCAGCTTAGGCGGAAATTCCTACAATGAGCAGTTCTTC.

This sequence joins TRBV4-2 and TRBJ2-1; the match to TRBD2 covers 12 bases. Germline loops: CDR1 LGHNA, CDR2 YNFKEQ. V gave up 0 bases and J gave up 3 bases; unmatched junction bases: 9. This CDR3 has 19 residues. The CDR3 loop is CASSQDWLAGGNGYNEQFF. The DNA of the CDR3 is TGTGCCAGCAGCCAAGATTGGCTAGCGGGAGGGAACGGCTACAATGAGCAGTTCTTC.

The chain recombines TRBV6-1 with TRBJ2-7; 10 nucleotides align to TRBD1. CDR1 is MNHNS, CDR2 SASEGT, per germline. The trim removed 2 bases at V and 1 base at J, leaving 2 bases unmatched. CDR3 length: 15 residues. CDR3 coding DNA: TGTGCCAGCAGTGAATGGACAGGGGGGTCCTACGAGCAGTACTTC. Translated: CASSEWTGGSYEQYF.

The chain links TRBV4-1 to TRBJ2-7, with 10 bases lining up with TRBD1. V shed 4 bases and J 0 bases; nucleotides not matched to a gene: 0. Germline values: CDR1 MGHRA, CDR2 YSYEKL. The CDR3 is 14 amino acids. CDR3 amino acids: CASSRTGGSYEQYF. CDR3 DNA: TGCGCCAGCAGCCGGACAGGGGGCTCCTACGAGCAGTACTTC.

The V gene is TRBV5-6, the J gene TRBJ2-7; 9 bases agree with TRBD2. The CDR3 loop spans 15 amino acids. In germline, CDR1 is SGHDT, CDR2 YYEEEE. Trimming cost V 1 base and J 3 bases; bases outside gene matches: 5. This CDR3 is CASSLNEREVYEQYF. CDR3 DNA sequence: TGTGCCAGCAGCTTGAATGAGCGGGAGGTCTACGAGCAGTACTTC.

The chain links TRBV29-1 to TRBJ2-7, with 9 bases lining up with TRBD1. Trimming cost V 2 bases and J 5 bases; bases outside gene matches: 10. Germline values: CDR1 SQVTM, CDR2 ANQGSEA. The CDR3 totals 15 residues. The CDR3 DNA reads TGCAGCGTTGAACAACGGGACAGGGAATTGAACGAGCAGTACTTC. It translates to CSVEQRDRELNEQYF.

The chain joins TRBV9 to TRBJ1-1; 7 positions agree with TRBD1. Trimming removed 5 bases from V and 5 bases from J; junction bases left unmatched: 9. The germline V gene has CDR1 SGDLS and CDR2 YYNGEE. The CDR3 spans 14 residues. The CDR3 reads CASSPEGRGTEAFF. The CDR3 DNA reads TGTGCCAGCAGTCCCGAAGGCAGGGGGACTGAAGCTTTCTTT.

This chain links TRBV7-8 with TRBJ2-7; no firm D call. This CDR3 contains 13 residues. Per germline, CDR1 SGHVS and CDR2 FQNEAQ. V lost 8 bases and J 2 bases, leaving 13 bases between the germline ends. In DNA form, the CDR3 reads TGTGCCAGCTGCTCCCCGGTCCCCTACGAGCAGTACTTC. This translates into CASCSPVPYEQYF.

This clone was found a few times. The chain combines TRBV4-1 with TRBJ2-7; D gene uncertain. The V gene's germline CDR1 is MGHRA and CDR2 YSYEKL. The V end lost 1 base, the J end lost 2 bases, and 9 bases lay between the germline ends. The CDR3 is made up of 14 amino acids. The CDR3 reads CASSQAKPPYEQYF. Written as DNA, the CDR3 is TGCGCCAGCAGCCAAGCCAAACCGCCCTACGAGCAGTACTTC.

Many counts were recorded for this clone. This specimen includes other DNA sequences encoding the same CDR3. The chain has TRBV7-9 and TRBJ2-7; TRBD2 is a possible D gene (5 bases). The germline CDR1 and CDR2 sequences are SEHNR and FQNEAQ (reference sequence). The CDR3 is 14 residues long. The V end lost 1 base, the J end lost 3 bases, and 10 bases lay between the germline ends. CDR3 sequence (DNA): TGTGCCAGCAGCTTAGGGGCGAGGGACTACGAGCAGTACTTC. Protein product: CASSLGARDYEQYF. Looking up the rest from reference TRBV7-9 and TRBJ2-7 gives the full variable domain: DTGVSQNPRHKITKRGQNVTFRCDPISEHNRLYWYRQTLGQGPEFLTYFQNEAQLEKSRLLSDRFSAERPKGSFSTLEIQRTEQGDSAMYLCASSLGARDYEQYFGPGTRLTVT.

V usage is TRBV28 and J usage is TRBJ2-7, with D unresolved. CDR3 length: 13 residues. V dropped 6 bases and J dropped 3 bases, with 12 bases sitting between them. Germline values: CDR1 MDHEN, CDR2 SYDVKM. The CDR3 DNA follows: TGTGCCAGCAGGCATGGCAGAGACTACGAGCAGTACTTC. This gives the protein CASRHGRDYEQYF.

This clone appeared a single time. The chain carries TRBV29-1 and TRBJ1-1; D perhaps matches TRBD1 (6 bases). CDR3 length: 17 amino acids. Germline values: CDR1 SQVTM, CDR2 ANQGSEA. V lost 5 bases and J lost 4, with 26 bases in between. The CDR3 loop is CSVPRWGGRVGGTEAFF. The CDR3 nucleotides read TGCAGCGTTCCAAGATGGGGCGGCAGGGTAGGGGGCACTGAAGCTTTCTTT.

CDR3 DNA sequence: TGTGCCAGCAGTTTACTGGGAAGTGACTATGGCTACACCTTC. Encoded protein: CASSLLGSDYGYTF. This chain connects TRBV27 to TRBJ1-2; no clear D gene. The V end was cut by 2 bases, the J end by 3 bases, with 10 bases between. The CDR3 totals 14 residues. Germline V gives CDR1 MNHEY, CDR2 SMNVEV (reference sequence).

The chain is built from TRBV30 and TRBJ1-5, with D tentatively TRBD1 (6 bases). Between the trimmed V and J ends, which lost 3 bases and 3 bases, there was a span of 15 bases. The length of the CDR3 is 15 residues. Germline V CDR1 and CDR2: GTSNPN, SVGIG (reference sequence). In nucleotides, the CDR3 is TGTGCCTGGAGCCTAGTGACAGGCCTCAATCAGCCCCAGCATTTT. Its translation is CAWSLVTGLNQPQHF.

This chain uses TRBV11-2 with TRBJ1-6; D is unclear. CDR1 is SGHAT and CDR2 is FQNNGV in the germline V gene. V lost 8 bases and J 0 bases, leaving 14 bases between the germline ends. The CDR3 is 16 amino acids. DNA of the CDR3: TGTGCCAGCCGCCTTAACGAGGACTCCTATAATTCACCCCTCCACTTT. This codes for CASRLNEDSYNSPLHF.

This sequence joins TRBV13 and TRBJ2-7; D is undetermined. Trimming took off 1 base at V and 2 bases at J, with 9 bases between the two ends. Germline V gene data show CDR1 as PRHDT and CDR2 as FYEKMQ (reference sequence). The CDR3 sequence is 14 residues long. The CDR3 bases are TGTGCCAGCAGCTTAGAACTGACACCCTACGAGCAGTACTTC. Protein: CASSLELTPYEQYF. The full variable domain, rest sourced from reference TRBV13 and TRBJ2-7, is AAGVIQSPRHLIKEKRETATLKCYPIPRHDTVYWYQQGPGQDPQFLISFYEKMQSDKGSIPDRFSAQQFSDYHSELNMSSLELGDSALYFCASSLELTPYEQYFGPGTRLTVT.

CDR3 nucleotides: TGTGCCAGCGCTCGGGGACTAGCGGGAGTTGCCTACGAGCAGTACTTC. It specifies CASARGLAGVAYEQYF. J is TRBJ2-7 and V is TRBV27, with 14 bases lining up with TRBD2. The germline V gene encodes CDR1 MNHEY and CDR2 SMNVEV (reference sequence). With V trimmed by 8 bases and J by 2 bases, 8 bases remained unmatched. The CDR3 loop spans 16 amino acids.

The V and J genes are TRBV4-2 and TRBJ2-2, with D unclear. There are 15 residues in the CDR3. Germline V lookup: CDR1 LGHNA, CDR2 YNFKEQ. The V gene lost 0 bases and the J gene lost 4 bases, with 9 bases spanning the gap. The chain's CDR3 is CASSQDLGVTGELFF. The DNA of the CDR3 is TGTGCCAGCAGCCAAGATCTTGGGGTCACCGGGGAGCTGTTTTTT.

The chain couples TRBV28 to TRBJ1-4, with 9 bases aligning to TRBD1. The CDR3 extends over 13 amino acids. Per germline, CDR1 MDHEN and CDR2 SYDVKM. V lost 8 bases, J lost 7 bases, and 5 bases stayed unmatched. CDR3 nucleotide sequence: TGTGCCAGCGGGACAGGGATGGCTGAAAAACTGTTTTTT. This gives the protein CASGTGMAEKLFF.

This clone was seen many times. The sample has other DNA sequences that encode this CDR3 too. V gene TRBV6-1 combines with J gene TRBJ2-7; tentatively, D is TRBD1 or TRBD2 (6 bases each). Germline V gene lookup returns CDR1 MNHNS and CDR2 SASEGT. V was cut by 4 bases and J by 0 bases, with 10 bases left in between. This CDR3 is built from 14 residues. The CDR3 is CASSGRGSSYEQYF. The CDR3 DNA reads TGTGCCAGCAGTGGGAGGGGGAGCTCCTACGAGCAGTACTTC.

This chain links TRBV6-1 with TRBJ2-7; D is possibly TRBD1 (7 bases). Germline CDR1 reads MNHNS; CDR2 reads SASEGT. Trimming took 5 bases from V and 2 from J, leaving 13 bases between them. This CDR3 has 14 residues. The chain's CDR3 is CASSRGRGAYEQYF. CDR3 sequence (DNA): TGTGCCAGCAGTAGGGGCAGGGGGGCCTACGAGCAGTACTTC.